The following is a T cell receptor beta chain sequence with its context. These data belong to a study of T cell changes during pregnancy in multiple sclerosis. The ends lost 4 bases at V and 10 bases at J; junction bases unmatched: 19. Germline V gene data show CDR1 as SGHAT and CDR2 as FQNNGV. The CDR3 spans 18 residues. Assay used: immunoSEQ multiplex PCR; TCRdb lists only in-frame clones, some missing. The sample lists tens of thousands of clones, around 90% occurring once. The TCR was taken from a female donor in good health, enrolled as a control in a pregnancy study. Sequencing was performed on CD4+ T cells from peripheral blood mononuclear cells, taken after pregnancy. This sequence joins TRBV11-2 and TRBJ2-5; 12 bases map to TRBD1. The CDR3 is CASSWSSGTGGFRVVQYF. The CDR3 DNA follows: TGTGCCAGCAGCTGGAGCTCCGGGACAGGGGGCTTCCGGGTGGTCCAGTACTTC.